The clone carrying this T cell receptor beta chain came up many times. Its cognate antigen is unknown. A read error may produce the germline difference seen at one junction end. These data are taken from a study of regulatory T cells in long-lasting Graves disease. Findings and caveats of the study: The researchers studied only peripheral blood, not thyroid tissue.

The CDR3 contains 15 residues. From germline, CDR1 is SSHAT and CDR2 FNYEAQ (reference sequence). Construction of TCR beta libraries relied on iRepertoire HTBI primers and on Arm-PCR targeting CDR3 regions. TCRdb itself ran the multiplex PCR reads through MiXCR, one entry per CDR3 protein. Of roughly 560,000 distinct CDR3 sequences in the sample, about 15% were seen once. The sample's time point: newly diagnosed GD, antithyroid drugs for less than 3 months. PBMC-derived RNA was used for the TCR library. This same sample was also part of a study on T cells in Graves' hyperthyroidism and ophthalmopathy.

The input for sequencing was peripheral blood mononuclear cells (PBMCs), taken at new diagnosis, from a patient treated with antithyroid drugs. The chain has TRBV7-7 and TRBJ1-5; tentative D call: TRBD1 (5 bases). This TCR derives from a woman aged 35 to 59 with Graves disease. CDR3 loop: CASSPGPRSNQPQHF. CDR3 bases: TGTGCTAGCAGCCCGGGACCGAGGAGCAATCAGCCCCAGCATTTT.